This T cell receptor beta chain comes out of a study of T cells after posttransplantation cyclophosphamide (dated by TCRdb to about 2016). As for the study more broadly: The study tracked T cell repertoire reconstitution by TRB sequencing after myeloablative bone marrow transplantation using posttransplantation cyclophosphamide as GVHD prophylaxis. Public TRB sequences were compared against a database of over 3,600 sequences linked to responses to pathogens, tumor antigens, self-antigens and alloantigens. Samples from a few dozen PTCy-treated patients, along with samples from 16 of their related bone marrow donors, underwent antigen receptor sequencing. In 3 patients, up to about 3 additional blood samples taken between 2 and 5.2 years after transplant also underwent TRB sequencing, as did pretransplant blood from a handful of patients. Because TRA and TRB clonality correlated tightly in roughly nine samples, the subsequent TCR analyses were limited to TRB only. TRB sequencing was performed on blood from all 35 or so PTCy patients with 1-year posttransplant specimens. What the study reported, not specific to this receptor: Donor-recipient similarity was low at 1-2 months but increased during the first year, and donor CD8+ memory clones often dominated later blood repertoires. Across 45 patients, recipient CMV seropositivity and CMV reactivation were highly associated with TRB clonality; PTCy diversity was similar to CNI/methotrexate controls. The TRB repertoires of T cells infiltrating skin or GI tract showed only limited overlap with the TRB repertoires of T cells in blood.

Sequences SGHRS (CDR1) and YFSETQ (CDR2) are obtained from the germline V gene. The CDR3 contains 15 residues, cysteine and phenylalanine counted. Only CDR3 DNA is held: 45 bases, read in frame from base 1. Clipping removes 0 bases from V and 5 bases from J, with 6 as the unmatched junction base count. TRB sequencing used genomic DNA with the immunoSEQ assay at survey resolution or the hsTCRB kit. For the original study's pipeline: Initial read processing used immunoSEQ software, and repertoire analyses used the LymphoSeq R package. For each TRB dataset, clonality was calculated as 1 minus normalized Shannon entropy, and the Gini coefficient was computed as well. To infer phenotypes in unsorted samples, TRB sequences from sorted subsets of the recipient or donor were mapped onto unsorted samples from the same recipient. The source is immuneACCESS, and TCRdb retained only in-frame sequences with V and J called. Part of the clones is not carried over; for the studies checked, unresolved V genes explain less than half of this, and the remainder is unexplained. From that table come the V and J calls and clone size; the DNA was used to work out D and trimming. In all, the sample holds 23,000 or so clones, and about nine tenths of those were seen once. Of the sample, 12% is held by the ten largest clones.

This clone appeared once. Its specific antigen is unknown. The record has no base qualities; no much larger clone is one base away. This specimen's treatment or condition label, interpreted: high-dose cyclophosphamide on days +3 and +4 as single-agent GVHD prophylaxis. PTCy patients received busulfan and fludarabine conditioning, a related or unrelated marrow graft, and cyclophosphamide on days +3 and +4. PTCy-treated patients came from a prospective multi-institutional clinical trial. Peripheral blood and bone marrow mononuclear cells were isolated by Ficoll-Hypaque density centrifugation and were cryopreserved.

The source is a female patient between 30 and 39 years old who received an allogeneic stem cell transplant from an unrelated donor, was CMV-positive, and had no GVHD. After a transplant, some T cells may be the graft donor's own cells. Here the chain combines TRBV5-1 and TRBJ2-5, with 8 bases in between that match TRBD1. The sample in question was PBMCs, obtained after allogeneic stem cell transplant with posttransplant cyclophosphamide. In nucleotides, the sequence is TGCGCCAGCAGCTTGGACGGGACAGGATGGGAGACCCAGTACTTC. Protein translation: CASSLDGTGWETQYF.